The 32 T cell receptor beta chains in this list originate from one sample, sequenced in a study of vaccination and CD4 T cells after COVID-19. No antigen has been assigned to these receptors. The treatment is: approximately 9-day PBMC culture with coronavirus spike peptide pools or control peptides (ViraFEST assay). Sequencing of cultured CD4+ T cell DNA used the Oncomine TCR Beta short-read assay. TCRdb called the PCR reads again in MiXCR, with one record for every CDR3 protein. Counted here are under 30,000 distinct CDR3 sequences, 67% occurring once; the ten biggest clones make up about 20%. This material consisted of CD4+ T cells from blood, cultured in vitro, taken after SARS-CoV-2 vaccination. The receptors here all came from a human donor who received a COVID-19 vaccine.

The chain has TRBV24-1 and TRBJ2-5; D perhaps matches TRBD1 (6 bases). The CDR3 is made up of 16 amino acids. Germline V gives CDR1 KGHDR, CDR2 SFDVKD. V was trimmed by 5 bases and J by 0 bases, leaving 15 bases between them. CDR3 residues: CATSAPFQGYQETQYF. The CDR3 region has the DNA TGTGCCACCAGTGCGCCATTCCAGGGGTACCAAGAGACCCAGTACTTC.

This rearrangement joins TRBV5-4 to TRBJ2-5; D uncertain. V was clipped by 0 bases and J by 4 bases, with 10 bases between them. CDR3 length: 14 amino acids. The germline V gene encodes CDR1 SGHNT and CDR2 YYREEE (reference sequence). The CDR3 bases are TGTGCCAGCAGCTTGGGGCAGGCTCCAGAGACCCAGTACTTC. The encoded protein is CASSLGQAPETQYF.

The chain combines TRBV24-1 with TRBJ2-3, with D tentatively TRBD1 or TRBD2 (5 bases each). Trimming pared 4 bases from V and 7 bases from J, leaving 11 bases between. CDR3 size: 13 residues. CDR1 KGHDR and CDR2 SFDVKD come from the germline V gene. The CDR3 nucleotides are TGTGCCACCAGTGAGTGGGGGAAAAATACGCAGTATTTT. It yields the protein CATSEWGKNTQYF.

This CDR3 reads CASSIDHSRDAEAFF. The CDR3 DNA reads as TGTGCCAGTAGTATAGATCATAGCAGGGACGCTGAAGCTTTCTTT. This chain joins TRBV19 and TRBJ1-1, with a tentative D call TRBD1 (5 bases). Germline lookup yields CDR1 LNHDA and CDR2 SQIVND (reference sequence). There are 15 residues in the CDR3. V shed 0 bases and J shed 6 bases, with 14 bases lying between them.

This chain uses TRBV7-2 with TRBJ2-3; perhaps TRBD1 as D (7 bases). Trimming shortened V by 6 bases and J by 0 bases, and 13 bases separated the two germline ends. The CDR3 is 15 amino acids. CDR1 is SGHTA and CDR2 is FQGNSA in the germline V gene. Here the CDR3 DNA reads TGTGCCAGCAGTTCAGGGGGGCTAAGCACAGATACGCAGTATTTT. This gives the protein CASSSGGLSTDTQYF.

The chain carries TRBV19 and TRBJ2-5; D gene ambiguous. V shed 9 bases and J shed 0 bases, with 5 bases lying between them. The CDR3 totals 11 residues. Germline lookup yields CDR1 LNHDA and CDR2 SQIVND (reference sequence). In nucleotides, the CDR3 is TGTGCCAGCCGGGACCAAGAGACCCAGTACTTC. This gives the protein CASRDQETQYF.

In its sample, this clonotype is medium-sized (0.01 to 0.1%). The CDR3 region is CASSGGQGRWGPLHF. As DNA, the CDR3 is TGTGCCAGCAGTGGGGGACAGGGAAGGTGGGGACCCCTCCACTTT. The chain is built from TRBV2 and TRBJ1-6; 9 bases are shared with TRBD1. Germline CDR1 is SNHLY and CDR2 is FYNNEI. The ends lost 4 bases at V and 12 bases at J; junction bases unmatched: 10. The CDR3 runs 15 residues.

The rearrangement links TRBV5-4 to TRBJ1-6; the D is unclear. Germline CDR1 SGHNT, CDR2 YYREEE (reference sequence). The CDR3 has 18 amino acids. V shed 2 bases and J shed 0 bases, with 15 bases lying between them. The DNA for the CDR3 is TGTGCCAGCAGCTTTAGCTTACAAGGGAGCTCCTATAATTCACCCCTCCACTTT. Translation: CASSFSLQGSSYNSPLHF. Based on the CDR3 plus reference TRBV5-4 and TRBJ1-6, the full variable domain is ETGVTQSPTHLIKTRGQQVTLRCSSQSGHNTVSWYQQALGQGPQFIFQYYREEENGRGNFPPRFSGLQFPNYSSELNVNALELDDSALYLCASSFSLQGSSYNSPLHFGNGTRLTVT.

This clonotype was recorded once. The chain recombines TRBV7-2 with TRBJ2-1; 10 bases map to TRBD2. This CDR3 is built from 16 residues. V trimming: 5 bases; J trimming: 10 bases; junction bases outside the gene matches: 14. CDR1 is SGHTA and CDR2 is FQGNSA in the germline V gene. The CDR3 loop is CASSPAGSGGAIEQFF. The CDR3 region has the DNA TGTGCCAGCAGCCCCGCGGGGAGCGGGGGGGCCATCGAGCAGTTCTTC.

The CDR3 reads CSASSTVYGYTF. In DNA form, the CDR3 reads TGCAGTGCTAGTTCCACAGTATATGGCTACACCTTC. This chain uses TRBV20-1 with TRBJ1-2; no clear D gene. Germline V gives CDR1 DFQATT, CDR2 SNEGSKA (reference sequence). The CDR3 runs 12 residues. Trimming took off 3 bases at V and 5 bases at J, with 10 bases between the two ends.

This chain joins TRBV20-1 and TRBJ1-1, with D possibly TRBD1 on 5 matching bases. Per the germline V gene, CDR1 is DFQATT and CDR2 is SNEGSKA (reference sequence). Trimming took 6 bases from V and 3 from J, leaving 20 bases between them. The CDR3 is 15 amino acids. As DNA, the CDR3 is TGCAGTGCCCCGGGGGGTGGGGGACGGGACACTGAAGCTTTCTTT. The encoded protein is CSAPGGGGRDTEAFF.

The chain links TRBV24-1 to TRBJ2-7; D is uncertain. CDR3 length: 11 residues. V was clipped by 3 bases and J by 3 bases, with 2 bases between them. Per the germline V gene, CDR1 is KGHDR and CDR2 is SFDVKD. The CDR3, as DNA: TGTGCCACCAGTGATCTCTACGAGCAGTACTTC. As protein: CATSDLYEQYF.

This clonotype showed up just a few times. This chain links TRBV7-9 with TRBJ1-5; possible D gene TRBD1, 6 bases. V dropped 2 bases and J dropped 5 bases, with 7 bases sitting between them. Per the germline V gene, CDR1 is SEHNR and CDR2 is FQNEAQ (reference sequence). This CDR3 has 13 amino acids. CDR3 DNA sequence: TGTGCCAGCAGCTTACAGGGGTATCAGCCCCAGCATTTT. Amino acids: CASSLQGYQPQHF.

The chain is built from TRBV20-1 and TRBJ1-5; 7 nucleotides align to TRBD1. J gave up 6 bases and V 3 bases, and 5 bases lay outside the gene matches. This CDR3 has 13 residues. Germline loops: CDR1 DFQATT, CDR2 SNEGSKA (reference sequence). The CDR3 spells CSASQQGPQPQHF. The CDR3 nucleotides read TGCAGTGCTAGCCAACAGGGGCCTCAGCCCCAGCATTTT.

This chain joins TRBV20-1 and TRBJ1-5; D is unclear. The ends were cut back, 0 bases at V and 1 base at J, with 4 bases in the middle. Germline loops: CDR1 DFQATT, CDR2 SNEGSKA (reference sequence). The CDR3 extends over 13 amino acids. The CDR3 is CSAREDSNQPQHF. In nucleotides, the CDR3 is TGCAGTGCTAGAGAAGACAGCAATCAGCCCCAGCATTTT.

The V call is TRBV5-1, the J call TRBJ1-2, with D tentatively TRBD1 (5 bases). CDR1 SGHRS and CDR2 YFSETQ come from the germline V gene. The CDR3 is 14 amino acids. Trimming took 4 bases from V and 3 from J, leaving 13 bases between them. As DNA, the CDR3 is TGCGCCAGCAGCCCGAGGGGAGGGGACTATGGCTACACCTTC. This sequence encodes CASSPRGGDYGYTF.

The V and J genes are TRBV7-2 and TRBJ2-2; 7 positions match TRBD2. The CDR3 is made up of 17 amino acids. Trimming cost V 6 bases and J 5 bases; bases outside gene matches: 15. The germline gives CDR1 SGHTA, CDR2 FQGNSA. Here the CDR3 reads CASSQPGRRGRTGELFF. The CDR3 DNA reads as TGTGCCAGCAGTCAACCCGGGCGGCGGGGGAGGACCGGGGAGCTGTTTTTT.

The chain joins TRBV7-2 to TRBJ1-5, with D possibly TRBD1 on 5 matching bases. The V end lost 0 bases, the J end lost 4 bases, and 13 bases lay between the germline ends. The CDR3 runs to 16 residues. Germline V lookup: CDR1 SGHTA, CDR2 FQGNSA. Here the CDR3 reads CASSLAGPAVNQPQHF. The CDR3 coding sequence is TGTGCCAGCAGCTTAGCGGGGCCCGCCGTGAATCAGCCCCAGCATTTT.

V gene TRBV7-8 combines with J gene TRBJ2-5; TRBD1 matches 10 bases. This CDR3 is built from 13 residues. The junction had 0 bases not matched to a gene; V was cut back by 3 bases and J by 5 bases. CDR1 is SGHVS, CDR2 FQNEAQ, per germline. The CDR3 here is CASSLDRGETQYF. The CDR3 DNA is TGTGCCAGCAGCTTGGACAGGGGGGAGACCCAGTACTTC.

The chain uses TRBV7-9 and TRBJ1-2; D remains unclear. V gave up 1 base and J gave up 5 bases, with 11 bases separating them. Germline V gene lookup returns CDR1 SEHNR and CDR2 FQNEAQ (reference sequence). The length of the CDR3 is 14 residues. The CDR3 coding sequence is TGTGCCAGCAGCTTAGGGGAGGAAGGATATGGCTACACCTTC. It encodes CASSLGEEGYGYTF.

The chain has TRBV20-1 and TRBJ2-5; TRBD1 is a possible D gene (5 bases). V gave up 2 bases and J gave up 6 bases, with 16 bases separating them. The CDR3 loop spans 14 amino acids. In germline, CDR1 is DFQATT, CDR2 SNEGSKA (reference sequence). This CDR3 reads CSARPRQSPQTQYF. The DNA of the CDR3 is TGCAGTGCTAGACCCCGACAGAGCCCACAGACCCAGTACTTC.

The V and J genes are TRBV10-3 and TRBJ1-2, with D perhaps matching TRBD1 (5 bases). From germline, CDR1 is ENHRY and CDR2 SYGVKD. CDR3 length equals 14 residues. Trimming took 3 bases from V and 6 from J, leaving 14 bases between them. The CDR3 protein is CAISDGRVGDGYTF. The CDR3, as DNA: TGTGCCATCAGTGACGGCAGGGTAGGGGATGGCTACACCTTC.

In its sample, this clonotype was seen a few times. The chain couples TRBV2 to TRBJ1-5, with 8 bases matching TRBD1. Trimming removed 6 bases from V and 5 bases from J; junction bases left unmatched: 9. CDR3 length equals 15 residues. The germline V gene encodes CDR1 SNHLY and CDR2 FYNNEI. The CDR3 bases are TGTGCCAGCAGGGGAGACAGGGGAGTGGATCAGCCCCAGCATTTT. As protein: CASRGDRGVDQPQHF.

This clonotype has more than one count but fewer than ten. The chain employs TRBV6-5 and TRBJ1-1; 7 nucleotides align to TRBD1. Germline V gene data show CDR1 as MNHEY and CDR2 as SVGAGI. V shed 2 bases and J 1 base; nucleotides not matched to a gene: 4. This CDR3 has 15 residues. In DNA, the CDR3 is TGTGCCAGCAGTTACCAGGGGGAGGGGAACACTGAAGCTTTCTTT. It encodes CASSYQGEGNTEAFF.

The chain carries TRBV19 and TRBJ1-6; tentatively, D is TRBD1 (6 bases). The length of the CDR3 is 13 residues. The germline CDR1 and CDR2 sequences are LNHDA and SQIVND (reference sequence). V shed 10 bases and J shed 7 bases, with 14 bases lying between them. Here the CDR3 reads CATQDRANSPLHF. The CDR3 DNA is TGTGCCACCCAGGACAGAGCCAATTCACCCCTCCACTTT.

This chain joins TRBV2 and TRBJ1-4, with unresolved D. This CDR3 comprises 14 residues. V lost 0 bases to trimming and J lost 10 bases, with 12 bases between them. The V gene's germline CDR1 is SNHLY and CDR2 FYNNEI. CDR3 in DNA: TGTGCCAGCAGTGAAGCGGATTCTCGGGGAAAACTGTTTTTT. As protein: CASSEADSRGKLFF.

In its sample, this clonotype was seen a few times. The chain joins TRBV5-1 to TRBJ2-3; no firm D call. The CDR3 contains 14 residues. V lost 4 bases and J lost 5, with 14 bases in between. The germline CDR1 and CDR2 sequences are SGHRS and YFSETQ. CDR3 bases: TGCGCCAGCAGCCCCGCCAAGGCTGTAGATACGCAGTATTTT. Amino acids: CASSPAKAVDTQYF.

The chain uses TRBV18 and TRBJ1-2; 7 nucleotides line up with TRBD1. The CDR3 runs 15 residues. Looked up from germline, CDR1 is KGHSH and CDR2 is LQKENI. V lost 4 bases, J lost 2 bases, and 7 bases stayed unmatched. The chain's CDR3 is CASSRGEGANYGYTF. The DNA for the CDR3 is TGTGCCAGCTCACGGGGAGAGGGGGCGAACTATGGCTACACCTTC. The complete variable domain, with remaining parts taken from reference TRBV18 and TRBJ1-2, reads NAGVMQNPRHLVRRRGQEARLRCSPMKGHSHVYWYRQLPEEGLKFMVYLQKENIIDESGMPKERFSAEFPKEGPSILRIQQVVRGDSAAYFCASSRGEGANYGYTFGSGTRLTVV.

This chain uses TRBV20-1 with TRBJ2-3, with 7 bases fitting TRBD2. With V trimmed by 5 bases and J by 2 bases, 10 bases remained unmatched. Germline CDR1 DFQATT, CDR2 SNEGSKA (reference sequence). The CDR3 covers 15 residues. CDR3 amino acids: CSARTAGESTDTQYF. CDR3 DNA sequence: TGCAGTGCTCGTACTGCGGGGGAGTCCACAGATACGCAGTATTTT.

The chain links TRBV6-5 to TRBJ1-5; D may be TRBD1 (6 bases). The ends were cut back, 2 bases at V and 3 bases at J, with 14 bases in the middle. This CDR3 region has 16 residues. Germline CDR1 and CDR2: MNHEY and SVGAGI. The chain's CDR3 is CASSYRAQGPNQPQHF. Here the CDR3 DNA reads TGTGCCAGCAGTTACCGAGCACAGGGACCCAATCAGCCCCAGCATTTT.

The rearrangement links TRBV7-2 to TRBJ2-2; D not certain. The germline gives CDR1 SGHTA, CDR2 FQGNSA. The CDR3 has 17 amino acids. V lost 1 base to trimming and J lost 2 bases, with 14 bases between them. The CDR3 is CASSLERTLTNTGELFF. In DNA form, the CDR3 reads TGTGCCAGCAGCTTAGAACGAACACTGACTAACACCGGGGAGCTGTTTTTT.

The chain recombines TRBV20-1 with TRBJ1-4, with D unresolved. V was shortened by 5 bases and J by 11 bases, with 9 bases between the two germline ends. Looked up from germline, CDR1 is DFQATT and CDR2 is SNEGSKA (reference sequence). The CDR3 is made up of 10 amino acids. CDR3 in DNA: TGCAGTGCTGGTACAAGGAAACTGTTTTTT. Translating gives CSAGTRKLFF.